The 20 T cell receptor beta chains in this list originate from one sample, sequenced in a study of T-cell memory formation after mild COVID-19. TCRdb reprocessed the 5' RACE reads via MiXCR and lists one record per CDR3 protein. The table shows around 370,000 distinct CDR3 sequences, with under 25% occurring only once. The specimen was PBMCs or a T cell subset sorted from them (not recorded which). These receptors all come from an adult woman who had mild COVID-19 (a few samples of this study predate the infection). Cell type and time point are not known.

This clonotype was seen a few times. The genes are TRBV15 and TRBJ2-1; D unresolved. Germline V gene lookup returns CDR1 LNHNV and CDR2 YYDKDF (reference sequence). Trimming pared 0 bases from V and 2 bases from J, leaving 11 bases between. This CDR3 spans 16 amino acids. The CDR3 here is CATSRDLTAAYNEQFF. CDR3 sequence (DNA): TGTGCCACCAGCAGAGATCTTACGGCCGCCTACAATGAGCAGTTCTTC.

The V and J genes are TRBV25-1 and TRBJ2-7; TRBD2 is a possible D gene (6 bases). Trimming pared 1 base from V and 3 bases from J, leaving 31 bases between. Germline V lookup: CDR1 MGHDK, CDR2 SYGVNS. The CDR3 consists of 21 residues. CDR3 protein: CASSESWGLRDGLGWNYEQYF. CDR3 DNA sequence: TGTGCCAGCAGTGAATCTTGGGGTCTGCGGGATGGCCTCGGATGGAACTACGAGCAGTACTTC.

This clonotype occurred a few times. CDR3 in DNA: TGTGCCAGCAGTTCTATCCGGGCCCAGAACACTGAAGCTTTCTTT. Translating it yields CASSSIRAQNTEAFF. The chain joins TRBV28 to TRBJ1-1; D is undetermined. The germline V and J ends were trimmed by 4 bases and 1 base, with 13 bases remaining between them. The CDR3 is 15 residues long. Germline V gene sequence: CDR1 MDHEN, CDR2 SYDVKM.

Only one count was recorded for this clonotype. The CDR3 sequence: CASSQEESTTDTQYF. CDR3 coding DNA: TGTGCCAGCAGCCAAGAGGAGTCCACCACAGATACGCAGTATTTT. The chain combines TRBV3-1 with TRBJ2-3; D call uncertain. Trimming took off 0 bases at V and 2 bases at J, with 9 bases between the two ends. Germline-derived CDR1 and CDR2 are LGHDT and YNNKEL (reference sequence). This CDR3 contains 15 residues.

The chain is built from TRBV7-7 and TRBJ2-5, with D maybe TRBD1 (6 bases). Germline values: CDR1 SSHAT, CDR2 FNYEAQ (reference sequence). CDR3 length: 15 residues. V was clipped by 2 bases and J by 3 bases, with 13 bases between them. CDR3 coding DNA: TGTGCCAGCAGCTTATATCAGGGGAGAGAAGAGACCCAGTACTTC. Residues: CASSLYQGREETQYF. Full variable domain (remainder filled in from reference TRBV7-7 and TRBJ2-5): GAGVSQSPRYKVTKRGQDVTLRCDPISSHATLYWYQQALGQGPEFLTYFNYEAQPDKSGLPSDRFSAERPEGSISTLTIQRTEQRDSAMYRCASSLYQGREETQYFGPGTRLLVL.

This sequence joins TRBV6-2 or TRBV6-3 and TRBJ2-1; D possibly corresponds to TRBD2 (6 bases). This CDR3 has 15 residues. The V end was cut by 2 bases, the J end by 7 bases, with 15 bases between. CDR1 is MNHEY and CDR2 is SVGEGT in the germline V gene. This CDR3 reads CASSYPGVRGNEQFF. The CDR3, as DNA: TGTGCCAGCAGTTACCCAGGAGTTCGGGGGAATGAGCAGTTCTTC.

The V and J genes are TRBV5-1 and TRBJ2-3; tentative D call: TRBD2 (5 bases). Germline CDR1 reads SGHRS; CDR2 reads YFSETQ. V was cut by 4 bases and J by 2 bases, with 17 bases left in between. The CDR3 is 16 amino acids. CDR3 amino acids: CASSDTGSYTTDTQYF. The CDR3 DNA reads as TGCGCCAGCAGCGACACGGGGAGTTACACCACAGATACGCAGTATTTT.

The chain is built from TRBV5-6 and TRBJ1-1; no definite D call. Trimming cost V 3 bases and J 0 bases, with 9 bases left between them. The germline CDR1 and CDR2 sequences are SGHDT and YYEEEE. The CDR3 contains 14 residues. In nucleotides, the CDR3 is TGTGCCAGCAGCTCCTCCGGCTTGAACACTGAAGCTTTCTTT. The encoded protein is CASSSSGLNTEAFF.

This clonotype was recorded a few times. The chain carries TRBV6-1 and TRBJ2-2, with D possibly being TRBD2 (5 bases). V lost 4 bases and J 0 bases, leaving 12 bases between the germline ends. The CDR3 contains 16 residues. CDR1 and CDR2 from the germline V gene are MNHNS and SASEGT. The CDR3 coding sequence is TGTGCCAGCAGTGTCGAGGGCAGGACGAACACCGGGGAGCTGTTTTTT. Translation: CASSVEGRTNTGELFF.

Only a few counts were recorded for this clonotype. J is TRBJ2-3 and V is TRBV18; 13 bases are a match to TRBD2. Per the germline V gene, CDR1 is KGHSH and CDR2 is LQKENI. The ends lost 5 bases at V and 4 bases at J; junction bases unmatched: 6. This CDR3 comprises 16 residues. The DNA of the CDR3 is TGTGCCAGCTCATCTAGGACTAGCGGGAGCGCAGATACGCAGTATTTT. Protein product: CASSSRTSGSADTQYF. The full variable domain, with the rest looked up from reference TRBV18 and TRBJ2-3, is NAGVMQNPRHLVRRRGQEARLRCSPMKGHSHVYWYRQLPEEGLKFMVYLQKENIIDESGMPKERFSAEFPKEGPSILRIQQVVRGDSAAYFCASSSRTSGSADTQYFGPGTRLTVL.

This clonotype occurred many times. The CDR3: CASSPRTSGNEQFF. The CDR3 DNA sequence: TGTGCCAGCAGCCCTCGGACTAGCGGGAATGAGCAGTTCTTC. The V and J genes are TRBV13 and TRBJ2-1; 11 bases match TRBD2. V lost 5 bases and J lost 7; bases outside the gene matches: 4. The length of the CDR3 is 14 residues. Germline CDR1 PRHDT, CDR2 FYEKMQ (reference sequence).

This clonotype was seen more than once but under ten times. The chain is built from TRBV28 and TRBJ2-7; D is unresolved. V lost 6 bases, J lost 3 bases, and 15 bases lay in between. Germline assignment: CDR1 MDHEN and CDR2 SYDVKM. The CDR3 has 14 residues. This chain's CDR3 is CASRRTVSLYEQYF. CDR3 coding DNA: TGTGCCAGCAGAAGGACCGTCTCCCTCTACGAGCAGTACTTC.

The V gene is TRBV7-9, the J gene TRBJ1-4; perhaps TRBD1 as D (6 bases). The CDR3 loop spans 16 amino acids. Germline CDR1 and CDR2: SEHNR and FQNEAQ (reference sequence). V lost 4 bases and J lost 4, with 16 bases in between. The DNA of the CDR3 is TGTGCCAGCAGCTCGGTGCGGGACACGGGTAATGAAAAACTGTTTTTT. It encodes CASSSVRDTGNEKLFF.

This clonotype was seen more than once but under ten times. The genes are TRBV7-3 and TRBJ2-6; possibly TRBD2 for D (6 bases). Germline CDR1 and CDR2: SGHTA and FQGTGA. The CDR3 totals 16 residues. With 3 bases removed from V and 4 bases from J, the gap between germline ends came to 13 bases. CDR3 sequence (DNA): TGTGCCAGCAGCTTCCCAGCGGGCCCCGGGGCCAACGTCCTGACTTTC. This gives the protein CASSFPAGPGANVLTF.

The sample holds a few counts of this clonotype. The chain recombines TRBV5-6 with TRBJ2-7; tentative D call: TRBD2 (6 bases). Germline CDR1 reads SGHDT; CDR2 reads YYEEEE. Trimming took 4 bases from V and 2 from J, leaving 16 bases between them. This CDR3 has 15 residues. DNA for the CDR3: TGTGCCAGCAGCCCGCGGGGTAATTGGCCCTACGAGCAGTACTTC. Protein sequence: CASSPRGNWPYEQYF.

The chain has TRBV24-1 and TRBJ1-1; a weak D match, TRBD1 (5 bases). Germline V gene data show CDR1 as KGHDR and CDR2 as SFDVKD. Trimming removed 0 bases at V and 3 bases at J, with 10 bases between. This CDR3 comprises 15 residues. The CDR3 sequence: CATSDLGRGHTEAFF. Written as DNA, the CDR3 is TGTGCCACCAGTGATTTGGGTCGGGGCCACACTGAAGCTTTCTTT.

This clonotype has only a few counts. The rearrangement links TRBV7-9 to TRBJ2-1; 8 positions match TRBD1. Germline V gives CDR1 SEHNR, CDR2 FQNEAQ (reference sequence). The J segment lost 5 bases and the V segment lost 4 bases, leaving 7 bases of the junction unmatched. The CDR3 contains 15 residues. As DNA, the CDR3 is TGTGCCAGCAGCTCCGGAGGACAGGGAAACAATGAGCAGTTCTTC. This translates into CASSSGGQGNNEQFF. The entire variable domain, with the rest obtained from reference TRBV7-9 and TRBJ2-1, is as follows: DTGVSQNPRHKITKRGQNVTFRCDPISEHNRLYWYRQTLGQGPEFLTYFQNEAQLEKSRLLSDRFSAERPKGSFSTLEIQRTEQGDSAMYLCASSSGGQGNNEQFFGPGTRLTVL.

The gene calls are TRBV5-1 and TRBJ1-1; D possibly corresponds to TRBD1 (6 bases). The CDR3 contains 19 residues. Germline V gene lookup returns CDR1 SGHRS and CDR2 YFSETQ. Trimming pared 4 bases from V and 4 bases from J, leaving 29 bases between. The CDR3 here is CASSPRSVGGVGVVTEAFF. As DNA, the CDR3 is TGCGCCAGCAGCCCCCGGTCTGTTGGGGGCGTCGGAGTAGTCACTGAAGCTTTCTTT.

In this sample, this clonotype turned up a few times. The V and J genes are TRBV25-1 and TRBJ2-1, with D uncertain. The CDR3 contains 13 residues. Germline CDR1 is MGHDK and CDR2 is SYGVNS. Trimming shortened V by 9 bases and J by 12 bases, and 21 bases separated the two germline ends. This CDR3 reads CASTTGPRLWQFF. The CDR3, as DNA: TGTGCCAGTACTACGGGCCCCAGGCTCTGGCAGTTCTTC.

V gene TRBV19 combines with J gene TRBJ1-2, with 7 bases that match TRBD1. Trimming at V came to 3 bases and at J to 0 bases, leaving 10 bases not matched to a gene. The CDR3 has 17 residues. Germline lookup yields CDR1 LNHDA and CDR2 SQIVND (reference sequence). In DNA, the CDR3 is TGTGCCAGTAGTATGCGGGGGACAGACGCAGCTAACTATGGCTACACCTTC. It is translated as CASSMRGTDAANYGYTF.